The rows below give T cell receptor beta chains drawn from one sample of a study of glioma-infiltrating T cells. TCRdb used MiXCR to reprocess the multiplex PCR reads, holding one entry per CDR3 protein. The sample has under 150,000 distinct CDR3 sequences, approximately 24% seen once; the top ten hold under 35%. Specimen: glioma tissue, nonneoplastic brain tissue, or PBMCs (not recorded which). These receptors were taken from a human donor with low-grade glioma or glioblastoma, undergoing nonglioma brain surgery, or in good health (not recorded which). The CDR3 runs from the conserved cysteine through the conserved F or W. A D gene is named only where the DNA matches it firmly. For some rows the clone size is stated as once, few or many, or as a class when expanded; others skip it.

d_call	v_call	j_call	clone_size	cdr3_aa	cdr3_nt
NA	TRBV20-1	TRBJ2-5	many	CSARDRTGTQYF	TGCAGTGCTAGAGATCGGACGGGGACCCAGTACTTC
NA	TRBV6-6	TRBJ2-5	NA	CASSYYGQKQETQYF	TGTGCCAGCAGTTACTACGGACAAAAACAAGAGACCCAGTACTTC
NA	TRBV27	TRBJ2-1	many	CASSLFYGRRQNEQFF	TGTGCCAGCAGTTTATTCTATGGCAGGCGCCAGAATGAGCAGTTCTTC
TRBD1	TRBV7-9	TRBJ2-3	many	CASSHGQGRTDTQYF	TGTGCCAGCAGCCACGGACAGGGGAGGACAGATACGCAGTATTTT
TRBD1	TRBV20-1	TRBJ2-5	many	CSARKTGARGETQYF	TGCAGTGCTAGAAAGACAGGGGCTAGGGGGGAGACCCAGTACTTC
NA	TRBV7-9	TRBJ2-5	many	CASSYRDRRQETQYF	TGTGCCAGCAGCTACCGGGACCGACGACAAGAGACCCAGTACTTC
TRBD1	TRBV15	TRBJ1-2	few	CATSRDPGDSRHYGYTF	TGTGCCACCAGCAGAGACCCCGGGGACAGCCGACACTATGGCTACACCTTC
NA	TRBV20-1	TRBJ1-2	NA	CSARPDGRRDYGYTF	TGCAGTGCTAGGCCCGACGGGCGAAGGGACTATGGCTACACCTTC
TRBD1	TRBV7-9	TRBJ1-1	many	CASSTAGTGTWYAFF	TGTGCCAGCAGCACCGCCGGGACAGGGACTTGGTATGCTTTCTTT
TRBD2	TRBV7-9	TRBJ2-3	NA	CASSLRYPSGADTQYF	TGTGCCAGCAGTCTCCGGTATCCTAGCGGGGCGGATACGCAGTATTTT
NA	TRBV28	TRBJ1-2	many	CASSLAITNYGYTF	TGTGCCAGCAGTTTGGCGATTACTAACTATGGCTACACCTTC
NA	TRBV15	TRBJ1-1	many	CATSRQVNTEAFF	TGTGCCACCAGCAGACAGGTGAACACTGAAGCTTTCTTT
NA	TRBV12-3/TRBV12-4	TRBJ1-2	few	CASSHPGRTGYTF	TGTGCCAGCAGCCACCCGGGGAGGACTGGCTACACCTTC
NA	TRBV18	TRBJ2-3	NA	CASSQGSGATDTQYF	TGTGCCAGCTCACAAGGAAGCGGAGCCACAGATACGCAGTATTTT
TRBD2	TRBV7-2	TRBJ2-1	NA	CASRPTSNSSSGAPSYEQFF	TGTGCCAGCAGACCTACCTCAAACTCGTCTAGCGGGGCTCCTAGTTATGAGCAGTTCTTC